The source of this TCR beta chain is a study of response to subunit inactivated influenza vaccine. General observations from the study: That few new T cells are recruited by each seasonal influenza vaccination was the authors' suggestion.

Trimming took 4 bases from V and 10 from J, leaving 16 bases between them. CDR3 length: 12 residues. The V gene's germline CDR1 is SQVTM and CDR2 ANQGSEA. This clonotype was detected ten times or more. Its specificity is not known. MiXCR, run by TCRdb on the RT-PCR reads, gives a single entry per CDR3 protein. Among 450,000 to 500,000 distinct CDR3 sequences listed, approximately 11% were seen once. The specimen was PBMCs from blood, collected more than 35 days after vaccination. The clonotype was recovered from a man aged 50 to 59 who received an inactivated influenza vaccine. The chain couples TRBV29-1 to TRBJ1-1, with D possibly being TRBD1 (5 bases). DNA for the CDR3: TGCAGCGTTGTAGGGGCGACCCATGGAGCTTTCTTT. The encoded protein is CSVVGATHGAFF.